The TCR beta chain described here comes from a study of blood T cell repertoires in COVID-19. Across the whole study: Samples taken during acute and convalescent COVID-19 were collected in the United States, Italy and Spain. In each case, the material was cDNA or gDNA derived from T cells, B-cell-depleted T cells, or PBMCs.

The sample holds one count of this clone. Authors' methods: Amplification of reference gene primers provided the estimated nucleated cell counts. Profiled with immunoSEQ multiplex PCR; TCRdb holds only in-frame clones, not every one. That table gives V, J and clone size, and the DNA gave D and trimming. The table lists 300,000 to 450,000 clones, 85% of them singletons, with roughly 3.9% in the top ten. This CDR3 contains 14 residues. From germline, CDR1 is MNHEY and CDR2 SMNVEV (reference sequence). Germline trimming cut 6 bases from V and 5 bases from J; bases unmatched to any gene: 7. The sequenced sample consisted of peripheral blood. This TCR came from a woman under 30 with acute or convalescent COVID-19. V and J are TRBV27 and TRBJ2-1; TRBD1 agrees at 7 bases. The CDR3 reads CASRQTGTDNEQFF. The DNA of the CDR3 is TGTGCCAGCAGGCAGACAGGGACGGACAATGAGCAGTTCTTC.